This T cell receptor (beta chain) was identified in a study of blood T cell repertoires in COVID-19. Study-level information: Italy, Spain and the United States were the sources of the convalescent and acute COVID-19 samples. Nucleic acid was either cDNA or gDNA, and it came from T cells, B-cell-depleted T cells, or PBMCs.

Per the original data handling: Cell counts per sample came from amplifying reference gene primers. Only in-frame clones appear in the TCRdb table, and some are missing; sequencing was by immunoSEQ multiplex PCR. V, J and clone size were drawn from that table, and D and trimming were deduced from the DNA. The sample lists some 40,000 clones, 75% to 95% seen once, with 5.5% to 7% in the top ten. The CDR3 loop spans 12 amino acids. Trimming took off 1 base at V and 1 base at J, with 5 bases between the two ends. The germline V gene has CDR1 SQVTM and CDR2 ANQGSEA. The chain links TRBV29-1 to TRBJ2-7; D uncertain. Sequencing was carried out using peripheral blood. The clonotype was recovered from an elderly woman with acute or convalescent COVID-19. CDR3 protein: CSVEVASYEQYF. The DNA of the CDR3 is TGCAGCGTTGAAGTAGCATCCTACGAGCAGTACTTC.